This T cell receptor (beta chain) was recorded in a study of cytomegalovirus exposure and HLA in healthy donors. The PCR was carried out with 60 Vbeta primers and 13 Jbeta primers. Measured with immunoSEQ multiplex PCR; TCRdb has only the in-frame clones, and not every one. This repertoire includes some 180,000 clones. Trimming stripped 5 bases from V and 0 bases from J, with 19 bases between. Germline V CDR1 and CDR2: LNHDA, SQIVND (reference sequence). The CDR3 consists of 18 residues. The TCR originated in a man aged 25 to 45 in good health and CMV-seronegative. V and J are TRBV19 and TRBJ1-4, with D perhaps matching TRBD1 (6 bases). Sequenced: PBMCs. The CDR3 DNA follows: TGTGCCAGTAGTTTGCAGGGGATCGCTTTTACAACTAATGAAAAACTGTTTTTT. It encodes CASSLQGIAFTTNEKLFF.